The 4 T cell receptor beta chains given below trace back to one sample, sequenced in a study of PD-L1 blockade in urothelial cancer. Clones were read by immunoSEQ multiplex PCR, and TCRdb kept only the in-frame ones, dropping some. Of approximately 38,000 clones detected, about 89% appear once; the ten largest clones hold 1.5% to 2.5%. Sequencing was performed on PBMCs, taken around atezolizumab (anti-PD-L1) treatment. These receptors came from a man between 60 and 75 years old with urothelial cancer.

The rearrangement joins TRBV4-2 to TRBJ2-7; possible D gene TRBD1, 7 bases. The germline V gene encodes CDR1 LGHNA and CDR2 YNFKEQ. Trimming took off 0 bases at V and 2 bases at J, with 17 bases between the two ends. The CDR3 spans 17 residues. The CDR3 loop is CASSQEGRTGQTYEQYF. The CDR3 region has the DNA TGTGCCAGCAGCCAAGAGGGGAGGACAGGACAGACCTACGAGCAGTACTTC.

The V gene is TRBV19, the J gene TRBJ1-5; tentative D call: TRBD1 (6 bases). This CDR3 region has 16 residues. Germline CDR1 and CDR2: LNHDA and SQIVND (reference sequence). The germline V and J ends were trimmed by 10 bases and 2 bases, with 21 bases remaining between them. As DNA, the CDR3 is TGTGCCACGGGGACATTAGGTTTCGGCGGCAATCAGCCCCAGCATTTT. Its protein product is CATGTLGFGGNQPQHF.

This sequence joins TRBV4-2 and TRBJ1-5; D gene ambiguous. Trimming shortened V by 0 bases and J by 4 bases, and 10 bases separated the two germline ends. The CDR3 runs 15 residues. The germline V gene encodes CDR1 LGHNA and CDR2 YNFKEQ. CDR3 in amino acids: CASSQEEGGNQPQHF. CDR3 nucleotides: TGTGCCAGCAGCCAAGAGGAGGGAGGTAATCAGCCCCAGCATTTT.

The chain employs TRBV6-5 and TRBJ1-1; TRBD1 might be the D (6 bases). Trimming removed 10 bases at V and 1 base at J, with 13 bases between. CDR1 and CDR2 (germline): MNHEY, SVGAGI. This CDR3 spans 13 amino acids. CDR3 region: CAIKRTANTEAFF. In DNA form, the CDR3 reads TGTGCCATTAAAAGGACAGCGAACACTGAAGCTTTCTTT.